Listed below are T cell receptor beta chains from one sample, sequenced in a study of T cell repertoires in cytomegalovirus infection. A single record per CDR3 protein comes from TCRdb applying MiXCR to the reads. Of 680,000 or so distinct CDR3 sequences in the sample, around 30% were seen once. No antigens are known for them. Sequencing was performed on cultured PBMCs, taken from culture after CMV antigen stimulation. These receptors all stem from a human donor in good health (CMV status not recorded). Some clones in this sample may be carry-over from other donors' samples. CDR3s include the opening cysteine and the closing phenylalanine or tryptophan. A D gene is named only where the DNA matches it firmly. Part of the rows lack a size; the others show once, few, many or a class for expanded clones.

few,TRBV19,TRBJ2-7,-,TGTGCCAGTAGTATTGGCCCTGGATCGCACGGAAACGAGCAGTACTTC,CASSIGPGSHGNEQYF
-,TRBV6-6,TRBJ2-2,-,TGTGCCAGCAGTCCCGGACCGTACGGGCTGTTTTTT,CASSPGPYGLFF
few,TRBV12-3/TRBV12-4,TRBJ1-2,-,TGTGCCAGCAGCCAGGGACGCAGAATACCTGGTGGCTACACCTTC,CASSQGRRIPGGYTF
-,TRBV27,TRBJ1-1,-,TGTGCCAGCAGTCCCCTCTGGACAGTAATGAACACTGAAGCTTTCTTT,CASSPLWTVMNTEAFF
-,TRBV5-6,TRBJ2-5,TRBD2,TGTGCCAGCAGCCCGGGACTAGCTCCCCAAGAGACCCAGTACTTC,CASSPGLAPQETQYF
-,TRBV18,TRBJ2-7,-,TGTGCCAGCTCACAACGGGGTAAAGGGTACGAGCAGTACTTC,CASSQRGKGYEQYF
-,TRBV6-6,TRBJ2-7,TRBD2,TGTGCCAGCAGTCGGACTAGCGGGGGTTTCTACGAGCAGTACTTC,CASSRTSGGFYEQYF
-,TRBV7-2,TRBJ1-6,-,TGTGCCAGCAGCTCACAGATCGTCGGCTCACCCCTCCACTTT,CASSSQIVGSPLHF
-,TRBV14,TRBJ2-5,TRBD1,TGTGCCAGCAGCCCCCATGGACAGGTGGCTGAGACCCAGTACTTC,CASSPHGQVAETQYF
few,TRBV6-1,TRBJ2-7,-,TGTGCCAGCAGCCGCGACGGAGTCTACGAGCAGTACTTC,CASSRDGVYEQYF
few,TRBV7-8,TRBJ1-3,-,TGTGCCAGCAGCCTTAAAACACTCGGAAACACCATATATTTT,CASSLKTLGNTIYF
-,TRBV5-6,TRBJ2-7,-,TGTGCCAGCAGCTTGAAGTTAGTCAGGGGATACGAGCAGTACTTC,CASSLKLVRGYEQYF
-,TRBV7-2,TRBJ1-4,-,TGTGCCAGCAGCTTAGTGTCAGGGGTGGGTGAAAAACTGTTTTTT,CASSLVSGVGEKLFF
few,TRBV7-9,TRBJ1-1,-,TGTGCCAGCAGACGGCCGAACACTGAAGCTTTCTTT,CASRRPNTEAFF
many,TRBV7-2,TRBJ2-4,TRBD1,TGTGCCAGCAGCTGGGGACAGGGACTTGACATTCAGTACTTC,CASSWGQGLDIQYF
few,TRBV6-6,TRBJ1-5,-,TGTGCCAGCAGTTACTCGCCGGCGGCGAATCAGCCCCAGCATTTT,CASSYSPAANQPQHF
-,TRBV20-1,TRBJ2-1,TRBD2,TGCAGTGCTAGTGCTAGCGGGAGCAATGAGCAGTTCTTC,CSASASGSNEQFF
few,TRBV7-8,TRBJ2-7,-,TGTGCCAGCAGCTTCCGGGCCCCTAGGGATGACGAGCAGTACTTC,CASSFRAPRDDEQYF
-,TRBV4-3,TRBJ2-2,-,TGCGCCAGCAGCCAAGAATTTTGGGGGGCAACCGGGGAGCTGTTTTTT,CASSQEFWGATGELFF
many,TRBV12-3/TRBV12-4,TRBJ2-6,-,TGTGCCAGCAGTCCCCACAGGGTCCGCTCTGGGGCCAACGTCCTGACTTTC,CASSPHRVRSGANVLTF